Below, 29 T cell receptor beta chains from the same sample are listed, as sequenced in a study of blood T cell repertoires in COVID-19. This table comes from immunoSEQ multiplex PCR, and its TCRdb copy is limited to in-frame clones, with some not included. The sample has 380,000 or so clones, around 90% seen once. Sequences were obtained from PBMCs or T cells enriched from blood (not recorded which). These receptor sequences come from a woman between 40 and 55 years old with acute COVID-19.

The chain employs TRBV4-1 and TRBJ1-6; TRBD1 matches at 8 bases. After removal of 1 base from V and 10 bases from J, the junction contained 12 bases not matched to a gene. The CDR3 sequence is 17 residues long. CDR1 and CDR2 (germline): MGHRA, YSYEKL. For the CDR3, the DNA is TGCGCCAGCAGCCAAGTGGGAGGACAGGGCGGGATCTCACCCCTCCACTTT. Amino acid sequence: CASSQVGGQGGISPLHF.

This chain links TRBV6-4 with TRBJ2-1, with 10 positions matching TRBD2. The CDR3 totals 15 residues. The germline CDR1 and CDR2 sequences are MRHNA and SNTAGT. Trimming removed 4 bases from V and 8 bases from J; junction bases left unmatched: 8. DNA of the CDR3: TGTGCCAGCAGTGTGTTAGCGGGGGGACCGCATGAGCAGTTCTTC. Encoded protein: CASSVLAGGPHEQFF.

This clone turned up a few times. The chain links TRBV2 to TRBJ1-1; D may be TRBD1 (6 bases). V lost 4 bases to trimming and J lost 5 bases, with 17 bases between them. CDR3 length equals 15 residues. Germline assignment: CDR1 SNHLY and CDR2 FYNNEI. The CDR3 region has the DNA TGTGCCAGCAGTGCACAGGGACCGAGGGGGACTGAAGCTTTCTTT. This encodes CASSAQGPRGTEAFF.

This chain uses TRBV15 with TRBJ1-6; D unclear. V shed 3 bases and J shed 5 bases, with 11 bases lying between them. The length of the CDR3 is 15 residues. The germline V gene encodes CDR1 LNHNV and CDR2 YYDKDF (reference sequence). This chain's CDR3 is CATSRTTPNNSPLHF. CDR3 bases: TGTGCCACCAGCAGGACAACCCCTAATAATTCACCCCTCCACTTT.

The rearrangement uses TRBV27 and TRBJ2-7, with 14 bases lining up with TRBD2. CDR1 and CDR2 from the germline V gene are MNHEY and SMNVEV (reference sequence). The CDR3 length is 17 residues. The V and J ends lost 6 bases and 7 bases, in that order; junction bases with no gene match: 14. CDR3: CASSLLRLAGGPGEQYF. The CDR3 region has the DNA TGTGCCAGCAGCCTTCTCCGACTAGCGGGGGGGCCGGGGGAGCAGTACTTC.

V and J are TRBV3-1 (or the pseudogene TRBV3-2) and TRBJ2-5; D is perhaps TRBD2 (6 bases). The CDR3 has 13 residues. The germline CDR1 and CDR2 sequences are LGHDT and YNNKEL (reference sequence). Trimming removed 7 bases from V and 1 base from J, with 10 bases in between. CDR3 sequence: CASNLGGQETQYF. The CDR3 DNA reads as TGTGCCAGCAACCTGGGGGGCCAAGAGACCCAGTACTTC.

The DNA for the CDR3 is TGTGCCTGGGATTCGGGGAAGGCTGGAAACACCATATATTTT. This encodes CAWDSGKAGNTIYF. The chain links TRBV30 to TRBJ1-3; no clear D gene. With 5 bases removed from V and 2 bases from J, the gap between germline ends came to 13 bases. Germline V CDR1 and CDR2: GTSNPN, SVGIG (reference sequence). The CDR3 totals 14 residues.

The chain has TRBV4-1 and TRBJ2-2, with TRBD1 identical over 7 bases. Germline loops: CDR1 MGHRA, CDR2 YSYEKL. The CDR3 covers 17 residues. The junction had 9 bases not matched to a gene; V was cut back by 2 bases and J by 3 bases. CDR3 loop: CASSQFGQEDYTGELFF. The CDR3 nucleotides are TGCGCCAGCAGCCAATTTGGACAGGAAGATTACACCGGGGAGCTGTTTTTT.

V is TRBV12-1 and J is TRBJ2-1; the D segment call TRBD2 is taken from the table without a DNA check. TRBV12-1 corresponds to a pseudogene. The CDR3 has 16 amino acids. This CDR3 is CASSFAGTRRSDEQFF. For the CDR3, the DNA is TGTGCCAGCAGCTTTGCGGGGACTAGGAGGTCTGATGAGCAGTTCTTC.

V is TRBV10-1 and J is TRBJ2-7, with 8 bases lining up with TRBD2. This CDR3 contains 16 residues. The ends lost 2 bases at V and 0 bases at J; junction bases unmatched: 6. Germline V lookup: CDR1 WNHNN, CDR2 SYGVQD (reference sequence). The CDR3 nucleotides are TGCGCCAGCAGTGAGGAAAGCGGGGGTAGCTCCTACGAGCAGTACTTC. It yields the protein CASSEESGGSSYEQYF.

This sequence joins TRBV19 and TRBJ1-5; D is undetermined. This CDR3 is 13 amino acids long. Germline loops: CDR1 LNHDA, CDR2 SQIVND (reference sequence). Deletions cut 5 bases from V and 5 bases from J, with 10 bases between. The CDR3 sequence: CASSATPYQPQHF. DNA of the CDR3: TGTGCCAGTAGTGCAACACCTTATCAGCCCCAGCATTTT. Based on the CDR3 plus reference TRBV19 and TRBJ1-5, the full variable domain is DGGITQSPKYLFRKEGQNVTLSCEQNLNHDAMYWYRQDPGQGLRLIYYSQIVNDFQKGDIAEGYSVSREKKESFPLTVTSAQKNPTAFYLCASSATPYQPQHFGDGTRLSIL.

The chain couples TRBV3-1 (or the pseudogene TRBV3-2) to TRBJ2-1; 10 bases map to TRBD2. In germline, CDR1 is LGHDT, CDR2 YNNKEL (reference sequence). The V gene end was trimmed by 4 bases and the J gene end by 4 bases; junction bases not matched to a gene: 4. This CDR3 is built from 15 residues. The CDR3 region has the DNA TGTGCCAGCAGCCTAGGACTAGCGGAGTACAATGAGCAGTTCTTC. Translation gives CASSLGLAEYNEQFF.

The genes are TRBV23-1 and TRBJ2-7; TRBD1 matches at 9 bases. Being an ORF, TRBV23-1 has a function that is uncertain. The CDR3 loop spans 19 amino acids. Trimming cost V 7 bases and J 3 bases; bases outside gene matches: 22. Here the CDR3 DNA reads TGCGCCAGCACTGACGTTCCGGGACAGGGATTGAGGCCGCTCTACGAGCAGTACTTC. Its protein is CASTDVPGQGLRPLYEQYF.

The rearrangement links TRBV11-2 to TRBJ2-5; the match to TRBD1 covers 9 bases. The V gene end was trimmed by 5 bases and the J gene end by 5 bases; junction bases not matched to a gene: 12. The V gene's germline CDR1 is SGHAT and CDR2 FQNNGV. The CDR3 extends over 16 amino acids. The CDR3 spells CASSTKTGGAGETQYF. Here the CDR3 DNA reads TGTGCCAGCAGCACAAAAACAGGGGGCGCCGGGGAGACCCAGTACTTC.

The rearrangement links TRBV7-8 to TRBJ1-6, with D unresolved. V lost 0 bases and J 7 bases, leaving 7 bases between the germline ends. The CDR3 sequence is 14 residues long. Germline CDR1 SGHVS, CDR2 FQNEAQ. CDR3 in DNA: TGTGCCAGCAGCTTAGCATCAGGCAATTCACCCCTCCACTTT. Translating gives CASSLASGNSPLHF.

The chain employs TRBV10-1 and TRBJ2-7; maybe TRBD2 (5 bases). Germline CDR1 and CDR2: WNHNN and SYGVQD (reference sequence). Trimming stripped 2 bases from V and 0 bases from J, with 11 bases between. This CDR3 has 15 residues. For the CDR3, the DNA is TGCGCCAGCAGTGAGATGGTGGGGAGCTCCTACGAGCAGTACTTC. Its protein is CASSEMVGSSYEQYF.

This chain connects TRBV20-1 to TRBJ2-3; 11 bases fit TRBD2. The V and J ends lost 3 bases and 7 bases, in that order; junction bases with no gene match: 15. This CDR3 comprises 17 residues. CDR1 is DFQATT, CDR2 SNEGSKA, per germline (reference sequence). The CDR3 nucleotides are TGCAGTGCTAGTTCGCTAGCGGGGGGTTCTGCGTTGAATACGCAGTATTTT. This encodes CSASSLAGGSALNTQYF.

V and J are TRBV11-3 and TRBJ2-7, with TRBD1 matching over 8 bases. CDR1 is SGHNT and CDR2 is YENEEA in the germline V gene. The V gene end was trimmed by 1 base and the J gene end by 4 bases; junction bases not matched to a gene: 9. This CDR3 is 16 amino acids long. Here the CDR3 reads CASSLGVGQVVYEQYF. CDR3 sequence (DNA): TGTGCCAGCAGCTTAGGCGTGGGACAGGTTGTTTACGAGCAGTACTTC. The full variable domain, in which reference TRBV11-3 and TRBJ2-7 provide the parts outside the CDR3, is EAGVVQSPRYKIIEKKQPVAFWCNPISGHNTLYWYLQNLGQGPELLIRYENEEAVDDSQLPKDRFSAERLKGVDSTLKIQPAELGDSAVYLCASSLGVGQVVYEQYFGPGTRLTVT.

V and J are TRBV5-1 and TRBJ1-1; unclear D gene. CDR1 SGHRS and CDR2 YFSETQ come from the germline V gene. The CDR3 is 12 amino acids. The V end was cut by 2 bases, the J end by 6 bases, with 8 bases between. CDR3 residues: CASSFDKAEAFF. The CDR3 region has the DNA TGCGCCAGCAGCTTCGACAAGGCTGAAGCTTTCTTT. Filled out from reference TRBV5-1 and TRBJ1-1, the complete variable domain reads KAGVTQTPRYLIKTRGQQVTLSCSPISGHRSVSWYQQTPGQGLQFLFEYFSETQRNKGNFPGRFSGRQFSNSRSEMNVSTLELGDSALYLCASSFDKAEAFFGQGTRLTVV.

The gene calls are TRBV29-1 and TRBJ1-1; D possibly corresponds to TRBD1 (5 bases). V was clipped by 7 bases and J by 2 bases, with 11 bases between them. The CDR3 length is 12 residues. CDR1 is SQVTM, CDR2 ANQGSEA, per germline. CDR3 DNA sequence: TGCAGCGGGGGACTCCCAAACACTGAAGCTTTCTTT. Encoded protein: CSGGLPNTEAFF.

A single count supports this clone. The V and J genes are TRBV5-1 and TRBJ2-7, with 10 bases lining up with TRBD1. The CDR3 consists of 17 residues. Germline CDR1 reads SGHRS; CDR2 reads YFSETQ. With 2 bases clipped from V and 2 bases from J, the junction kept 10 bases outside the gene matches. The CDR3 DNA reads TGCGCCAGCAGCTTCCATGTGGACAGGGGGTTTCCCTACGAGCAGTACTTC. Its translation is CASSFHVDRGFPYEQYF. The complete variable domain, with remaining parts taken from reference TRBV5-1 and TRBJ2-7, reads KAGVTQTPRYLIKTRGQQVTLSCSPISGHRSVSWYQQTPGQGLQFLFEYFSETQRNKGNFPGRFSGRQFSNSRSEMNVSTLELGDSALYLCASSFHVDRGFPYEQYFGPGTRLTVT.

The chain is built from TRBV27 and TRBJ2-7; 11 nucleotides align to TRBD2. CDR1 is MNHEY, CDR2 SMNVEV, per germline (reference sequence). This CDR3 spans 18 amino acids. V trimming: 7 bases; J trimming: 5 bases; junction bases outside the gene matches: 19. The CDR3 sequence is CASKQFSYGLAGSHEQYF. The CDR3 coding sequence is TGTGCCAGCAAGCAGTTTAGCTATGGACTAGCGGGCTCTCACGAGCAGTACTTC.

The rearrangement uses TRBV12-3 or TRBV12-4 and TRBJ2-1, with D unclear. The CDR3 contains 12 residues. The ends were cut back, 4 bases at V and 5 bases at J, with 6 bases in the middle. CDR3 loop: CASSSDNNEQFF. DNA for the CDR3: TGTGCCAGCAGTTCCGACAACAATGAGCAGTTCTTC.

The DNA of the CDR3 is TGCGCCAGCAGCCCAGGACTAGCGCCCCCTCAGGAGCAGTACTTC. Protein sequence: CASSPGLAPPQEQYF. The V call is TRBV4-1, the J call TRBJ2-7; 9 positions match TRBD2. The V gene's germline CDR1 is MGHRA and CDR2 YSYEKL. The CDR3 has 15 amino acids. V dropped 4 bases and J dropped 7; count of bases not matched to a gene: 11.

V gene TRBV7-2 combines with J gene TRBJ2-7; 8 bases match TRBD1. The CDR3 loop spans 15 amino acids. V lost 5 bases to trimming and J lost 2 bases; unmatched junction nucleotides: 8. Germline CDR1 and CDR2: SGHTA and FQGNSA. DNA of the CDR3: TGTGCCAGCAGCCCGTGGGGACAGGAGGCCTACGAGCAGTACTTC. Translating gives CASSPWGQEAYEQYF.

This sequence joins TRBV7-9 and TRBJ1-4; a weak D match, TRBD1 (6 bases). The germline V and J ends were trimmed by 5 bases and 7 bases, with 11 bases remaining between them. The CDR3 consists of 13 residues. Germline-derived CDR1 and CDR2 are SEHNR and FQNEAQ (reference sequence). The CDR3 is CASSPGESEKLFF. CDR3 DNA sequence: TGTGCCAGCAGCCCAGGGGAAAGTGAAAAACTGTTTTTT.

The V gene is TRBV6-6, the J gene TRBJ1-5, with 7 bases aligning to TRBD1. This CDR3 has 14 amino acids. V shed 6 bases and J 5 bases; nucleotides not matched to a gene: 7. The germline gives CDR1 MNHNY, CDR2 SVGAGI (reference sequence). CDR3 nucleotides: TGTGCCAGCAGAAGGGACAGCCCCGATCAGCCCCAGCATTTT. Translating gives CASRRDSPDQPQHF.

The rearrangement uses TRBV2 and TRBJ1-1; 7 bases line up with TRBD1. V shed 2 bases, J shed 6 bases, and the junction held 6 bases outside the gene matches. Germline loops: CDR1 SNHLY, CDR2 FYNNEI. The length of the CDR3 is 14 residues. The CDR3 region has the DNA TGTGCCAGCAGTGAATACAGGGGAGGACCTGAAGCTTTCTTT. Translating gives CASSEYRGGPEAFF.

The chain employs TRBV14 and TRBJ1-4, with no clear D. This CDR3 is built from 15 residues. V gave up 5 bases and J gave up 4 bases, with 14 bases separating them. Per the germline V gene, CDR1 is SGHDN and CDR2 is FVKESK. CDR3 DNA sequence: TGTGCCAGCAGCGCCAACTACTGGTATAATGAAAAACTGTTTTTT. This encodes CASSANYWYNEKLFF.